A single sample gave rise to the 9 T cell receptor beta chains below, sequenced in a study of T cells after posttransplantation cyclophosphamide. Using immunoSEQ multiplex PCR, the repertoire was profiled, and TCRdb retains in-frame clones only, with some absent. Of tens of thousands of clones listed, 92% are singletons. Sequenced sample: PBMCs. The receptors here all came from a woman aged 50 to 60 in good health and a related stem cell transplant donor.

CDR3 nucleotides: TGTGCCAGCAGACCGGGACAGGGAGATTACGAGCAGTACTTC. Protein sequence: CASRPGQGDYEQYF. The V gene is TRBV2, the J gene TRBJ2-7; 9 bases agree with TRBD1. CDR1 and CDR2 from the germline V gene are SNHLY and FYNNEI. V dropped 6 bases and J dropped 4; count of bases not matched to a gene: 7. This CDR3 is 14 amino acids long.

The chain uses TRBV11-2 and TRBJ2-5; no definite D call. Germline assignment: CDR1 SGHAT and CDR2 FQNNGV. This CDR3 region has 16 residues. The ends were cut back, 1 base at V and 5 bases at J, with 17 bases in the middle. CDR3 amino acids: CASSLVAVFQSETQYF. CDR3 coding DNA: TGTGCCAGCAGCTTAGTGGCGGTGTTTCAATCGGAGACCCAGTACTTC. Full variable domain (outside the CDR3, taken from reference TRBV11-2 and TRBJ2-5): EAGVAQSPRYKIIEKRQSVAFWCNPISGHATLYWYQQILGQGPKLLIQFQNNGVVDDSQLPKDRFSAERLKGVDSTLKIQPAKLEDSAVYLCASSLVAVFQSETQYFGPGTRLLVL.

The genes are TRBV5-4 and TRBJ1-2; 9 bases line up with TRBD1. J lost 8 bases, V lost 5 bases, and 7 bases had no gene match. The CDR3 loop spans 13 amino acids. Germline lookup yields CDR1 SGHNT and CDR2 YYREEE (reference sequence). CDR3 nucleotides: TGTGCCAGCAGAATCACAGGGGGCCGGGGCTACACCTTC. Its translation is CASRITGGRGYTF. The whole variable domain, filled in from reference TRBV5-4 and TRBJ1-2, reads ETGVTQSPTHLIKTRGQQVTLRCSSQSGHNTVSWYQQALGQGPQFIFQYYREEENGRGNFPPRFSGLQFPNYSSELNVNALELDDSALYLCASRITGGRGYTFGSGTRLTVV.

This chain uses TRBV15 with TRBJ1-4, with TRBD1 matching over 7 bases. Germline CDR1 reads LNHNV; CDR2 reads YYDKDF (reference sequence). CDR3 length equals 14 residues. The J segment lost 5 bases and the V segment lost 3 bases, leaving 3 bases of the junction unmatched. The chain's CDR3 is CATSRDRSNEKLFF. The CDR3 region has the DNA TGTGCCACCAGCAGGGACAGGAGCAATGAAAAACTGTTTTTT. Looking up the rest from reference TRBV15 and TRBJ1-4 gives the full variable domain: DAMVIQNPRYQVTQFGKPVTLSCSQTLNHNVMYWYQQKSSQAPKLLFHYYDKDFNNEADTPDNFQSRRPNTSFCFLDIRSPGLGDTAMYLCATSRDRSNEKLFFGSGTQLSVL.

The CDR3 sequence is CASSLEDTVYQPQHF. As DNA, the CDR3 is TGTGCCAGCAGCTTAGAAGACACGGTCTATCAGCCCCAGCATTTT. The rearrangement joins TRBV7-9 to TRBJ1-5; no clear D gene. Trimming pared 1 base from V and 5 bases from J, leaving 12 bases between. From germline, CDR1 is SEHNR and CDR2 FQNEAQ (reference sequence). This CDR3 has 15 residues. The whole variable domain, remainder taken from reference TRBV7-9 and TRBJ1-5, is DTGVSQNPRHKITKRGQNVTFRCDPISEHNRLYWYRQTLGQGPEFLTYFQNEAQLEKSRLLSDRFSAERPKGSFSTLEIQRTEQGDSAMYLCASSLEDTVYQPQHFGDGTRLSIL.

V and J are TRBV7-9 and TRBJ2-1; perhaps TRBD1 as D (6 bases). Per the germline V gene, CDR1 is SEHNR and CDR2 is FQNEAQ (reference sequence). The CDR3 totals 13 residues. Trimming took 5 bases from V and 4 from J, leaving 9 bases between them. CDR3 protein: CASSITGYNEQFF. For the CDR3, the DNA is TGTGCCAGCAGCATAACAGGGTACAATGAGCAGTTCTTC.

V is TRBV7-2 and J is TRBJ1-4; no reliable D call. CDR3 length equals 14 residues. Trimming stripped 5 bases from V and 4 bases from J, with 11 bases between. The germline CDR1 and CDR2 sequences are SGHTA and FQGNSA. The CDR3 protein is CASSHGRDNEKLFF. The CDR3 bases are TGTGCCAGCAGCCACGGCCGGGATAATGAAAAACTGTTTTTT.

This chain uses TRBV7-2 with TRBJ2-3; D unresolved. CDR3 length: 14 residues. Trimming pared 5 bases from V and 0 bases from J, leaving 9 bases between. Germline lookup yields CDR1 SGHTA and CDR2 FQGNSA. CDR3 sequence (DNA): TGTGCCAGCAGCCTCCCCACTAGCACAGATACGCAGTATTTT. Translating gives CASSLPTSTDTQYF.

The chain couples TRBV11-2 to TRBJ2-3, with 9 bases aligning to TRBD1. Trimming at V came to 5 bases and at J to 2 bases, leaving 8 bases not matched to a gene. From germline, CDR1 is SGHAT and CDR2 FQNNGV. The CDR3 length is 16 residues. The CDR3 DNA reads as TGTGCCAGCAGCCAAGGGACAGGGTCGTACACAGATACGCAGTATTTT. This codes for CASSQGTGSYTDTQYF.